This TCR beta chain was retrieved from a study of OX40 agonist ivuxolimab in advanced cancers. Regarding the research as a whole: The costimulatory receptor OX40 (CD134) was targeted by ivuxolimab, a fully human IgG2 agonistic monoclonal antibody. Three dose-escalation patients achieved partial responses, one with hepatocellular carcinoma and two with cutaneous melanoma. Of the 50 to 55 dose-escalation patients, hepatocellular carcinoma was present in approximately 20, melanoma in roughly 15, renal cell carcinoma in 9 and head and neck cancer in 9. Intravenous ivuxolimab was administered to patients every 2 weeks at six dose levels: 0.01, 0.1, 0.3, 1.5, 3 and 10 mg/kg. Patients were allowed to have had prior anti-PD-1, anti-PD-L1 or anti-CTLA-4 therapy, and approximately 40% of the dose-escalation patients had been treated with checkpoint inhibitors. Peripheral TCRbeta sequencing was intended to test whether TCR sequence diversity was altered and clonal T-cell expansion was caused by ivuxolimab. The paper describes the monotherapy dose-escalation part (N of about 47 patients) of the phase I trial of ivuxolimab. In the dose-escalation cohort, 82.7% of patients were male, and the mean age was approximately 60 years, with a range of about 23 to 80. The full study reports these points: Low levels of normalized T-cell clonal expansion were also seen in some nonresponding patients. After ivuxolimab, CD8+ T cells had more expanded clones than CD4+ T cells on average. Clonal expansion of both CD4+ and CD8+ blood T cells was observed from baseline to week 6 at doses 0.1 to 3.0 mg/kg. In partial responders in the 0.1-3.0 mg/kg groups, normalized peripheral clonal expansion was found to be among the lowest, especially among CD8+ T cells. Which antigens the clonally expanded peripheral T cells were specific for was not determined.

Its CDR3 holds 16 amino acids, cysteine through phenylalanine. Only the CDR3 DNA is retained, 48 bases long and in frame from the first base. The germline V gene (reference sequence) specifies SSHAT as CDR1 and FNYEAQ as CDR2. Genomic DNA was extracted from sorted cells for sequencing of the TCRbeta CDR3 region. TCRbeta CDR3 regions were sequenced using the immunoSEQ Assay. This immuneACCESS table, as held by TCRdb, lists in-frame sequences with V and J called but not all clones. Of the missing ones, under half trace to an unresolved V gene in checked studies; the others have no known cause. The sample table contains approximately 82,000 clones; only one count was recorded for about 93% of them. In total, the top ten clones hold roughly 21% of the sample. Patients with autoimmune disease history or receiving systemic immunosuppression were excluded from the trial. In every dose cohort, peripheral blood was drawn for TCR sequencing at baseline, cycle 4 day 1, and cycle 7 day 1. Samples were obtained from an open-label, multicenter, first-in-human phase I dose-escalation trial of ivuxolimab. Adults with locally advanced or metastatic melanoma, renal cell carcinoma, hepatocellular carcinoma or head and neck squamous cell carcinoma were enrolled in the trial. Before TCR sequencing, CD4+ and CD8+ T cells were separately sorted from peripheral blood.

This clone appeared a single time. This clone's antigen is unknown. The junction departs from germline at one end; a sequencing error may be responsible. The V gene is TRBV7-7 and the J gene is TRBJ2-2; 8 junctional bases match TRBD2. The sample consisted of CD4+ or CD8+ T cells sorted from blood, taken in a trial of the OX40 agonist ivuxolimab. This sequence originates from an adult with an advanced solid tumor such as melanoma, head and neck, liver or kidney cancer. The CDR3 region reads CASSPKRELNTGELFF. The sequence in DNA is TGTGCTAGCAGCCCTAAGCGGGAGTTGAACACCGGGGAGCTGTTTTTT. Supplemented by the reference TRBV7-7 and TRBJ2-2 proteins around the CDR3, the complete variable domain is GAGVSQSPRYKVTKRGQDVTLRCDPISSHATLYWYQQALGQGPEFLTYFNYEAQPDKSGLPSDRFSAERPEGSISTLTIQRTEQRDSAMYRCASSPKRELNTGELFFGEGSRLTVL.